The 8 T cell receptor beta chains below come from one sample, sequenced in a study of cytomegalovirus exposure and HLA in healthy donors. PCR employed 60 Vbeta and 13 Jbeta primers. Sequenced by immunoSEQ multiplex PCR; TCRdb stores in-frame clones only, minus some. The sample contains 160,000 or so clones, about 85% of which appear only once. The sample taken for sequencing was PBMCs. The receptors were sampled from a woman aged 18 to 35 in good health and CMV-seronegative.

The CDR3 protein is CASSLIPGRDRAPANYGYTF. In DNA, the CDR3 is TGTGCCAGCAGTTTAATACCGGGGAGGGACAGGGCCCCAGCTAACTATGGCTACACCTTC. This rearrangement joins TRBV28 to TRBJ1-2; 9 bases map to TRBD1. V was clipped by 2 bases and J by 0 bases; unmatched bases: 16. Germline CDR1 is MDHEN and CDR2 is SYDVKM. This CDR3 comprises 20 residues.

The rearrangement uses TRBV2 and TRBJ2-2, with 8 bases lining up with TRBD1. CDR3 size: 15 residues. Germline V CDR1 and CDR2: SNHLY, FYNNEI. V trimming: 8 bases; J trimming: 3 bases; junction bases outside the gene matches: 8. CDR3 in amino acids: CASLPDRAYTGELFF. In nucleotides, the CDR3 is TGTGCCAGCTTACCGGACAGGGCGTACACCGGGGAGCTGTTTTTT.

V and J are TRBV27 and TRBJ1-1; 9 bases are a match to TRBD1. V was pared by 5 bases and J by 5 bases, with 6 bases of the junction left unmatched. The germline V gene encodes CDR1 MNHEY and CDR2 SMNVEV (reference sequence). CDR3 length: 14 amino acids. CDR3 residues: CASSPGTGWTEAFF. The CDR3 DNA is TGTGCCAGCAGTCCCGGGACAGGGTGGACTGAAGCTTTCTTT.

V usage is TRBV11-3 and J usage is TRBJ2-3; D remains unclear. Germline V CDR1 and CDR2: SGHNT, YENEEA. The CDR3 extends over 12 amino acids. Trimming removed 3 bases from V and 5 bases from J, with 6 bases in between. DNA of the CDR3: TGTGCCAGCAGCTTGAGAGAAGATACGCAGTATTTT. Amino acids: CASSLREDTQYF.

The chain carries TRBV14 and TRBJ1-2, with 7 bases that match TRBD1. This CDR3 region has 13 residues. Germline V gene lookup returns CDR1 SGHDN and CDR2 FVKESK. V trimming: 5 bases; J trimming: 8 bases; junction bases outside the gene matches: 8. CDR3 sequence (DNA): TGTGCCAGCAGCTTACAGGGGTTAGTCGGCTACACCTTC. Translation gives CASSLQGLVGYTF.

The V and J genes are TRBV7-2 and TRBJ2-5; TRBD2 matches 14 bases. The end of the DNA aligns better with TRBJ2-7, so the J call may be wrong. The germline V gene encodes CDR1 SGHTA and CDR2 FQGNSA. The CDR3 totals 14 residues. CDR3 in amino acids: CASAGLAGDSEQYF. The CDR3 DNA reads as TGTGCCAGCGCGGGACTAGCGGGAGATAGCGAGCAGTACTTC.

Comments on this clone: One end of the junction varies from germline; a read error may be responsible. The chain links TRBV7-2 to TRBJ1-2; D not certain. Germline values: CDR1 SGHTA, CDR2 FQGNSA. The length of the CDR3 is 12 residues. The DNA for the CDR3 is TGTGTCAGCAGCTTAGACTACGTGGGCTACACCTTC. It translates to CVSSLDYVGYTF.

V usage is TRBV4-3 and J usage is TRBJ2-1; TRBD1 matches 7 bases. CDR3 size: 12 residues. The germline CDR1 and CDR2 sequences are LGHNA and YSLEER. The V segment lost 6 bases and the J segment 8 bases; nucleotides outside the gene matches: 4. The CDR3 coding sequence is TGCGCCAGCAGTAGGGGGCCGTATGAGCAGTTCTTC. As protein: CASSRGPYEQFF.